One sample yielded the 4 T cell receptor beta chains listed below, sequenced in a study of T-cell reconstitution after alpha-beta-depleted transplantation in children. Using unique molecular identifiers, the investigators prepared the TCRbeta library. TCRdb reprocessed the PCR reads with MiXCR, giving one entry per CDR3 protein. This table has 600,000 to 800,000 distinct CDR3 sequences, approximately 14% appearing once. The sample consisted of PBMCs, taken before TCRalphabeta/CD19-depleted stem cell transplant. The receptors here all came from a girl aged 2-10 years with congenital amegakaryocytic thrombocytopenia, due to receive a stem cell transplant.

Points on this clonotype: A much larger clonotype is one base distant, so this may be a read error. V gene TRBV20-1 combines with J gene TRBJ2-5; TRBD2 matches 10 bases. The CDR3 contains 17 residues. Germline CDR1 is DFQATT and CDR2 is SNEGSKA (reference sequence). The CDR3 sequence is CCALGTVPSGRLETQYF. The CDR3 region has the DNA TGCTGTGCTCTAGGGACAGTCCCTAGCGGGAGATTGGAGACCCAGTACTTC.

The V gene is TRBV15, the J gene TRBJ2-3; D is ambiguous. From germline, CDR1 is LNHNV and CDR2 YYDKDF (reference sequence). Trimming stripped 1 base from V and 5 bases from J, with 10 bases between. The CDR3 runs 14 residues. CDR3 coding DNA: TGTGCCACCAGCAGAGCCGCTGGGGTAGATACGCAGTATTTT. Protein: CATSRAAGVDTQYF. Drawing the rest from reference TRBV15 and TRBJ2-3, the complete variable domain is DAMVIQNPRYQVTQFGKPVTLSCSQTLNHNVMYWYQQKSSQAPKLLFHYYDKDFNNEADTPDNFQSRRPNTSFCFLDIRSPGLGDTAMYLCATSRAAGVDTQYFGPGTRLTVL.

This clonotype has only a few counts. The gene calls are TRBV3-1 and TRBJ1-4; tentative D call: TRBD1 (5 bases). Looked up from germline, CDR1 is LGHDT and CDR2 is YNNKEL (reference sequence). There are 14 residues in the CDR3. V lost 0 bases, J lost 6 bases, and 8 bases lay in between. The CDR3 spells CASSQDQGHEKLFF. Written as DNA, the CDR3 is TGTGCCAGCAGCCAAGACCAGGGTCATGAAAAACTGTTTTTT.

The chain couples TRBV12-3 or TRBV12-4 to TRBJ1-5; TRBD1 is a possible D gene (5 bases). Trimming left V 3 bases short and J 6 bases short, with 9 bases between. The length of the CDR3 is 13 residues. CDR3 in DNA: TGTGCCAGCAGTTTTGATGGGGGTCAGCCCCAGCATTTT. As protein: CASSFDGGQPQHF.